The 10 T cell receptor beta chains below all came from one sample that was sequenced in a study of T cells in women clearing cervical HPV infection. Measured with immunoSEQ multiplex PCR; TCRdb has only the in-frame clones, and not every one. The sample includes 23,000 or so clones. The source material was blood buffy coat. The receptors were gathered from a woman aged 18 to 75 with a cervical HPV16 infection that either progressed to CIN3+ or cleared (not recorded which).

CDR3 in amino acids: CASSLPVRSGVYEQYF. Incomplete CDR3 DNA: TGTGCCAGCAGCCTCCCTGTAAGGTCCGGGGTCTACGAG. The V gene is TRBV28, the J gene TRBJ2-7, with D maybe TRBD2 (5 bases). The CDR3 extends 3 residues past the end of the read, so its final part is completed from the germline J gene. The ends were cut back, 6 bases at V and 3 bases at J, with 21 bases in the middle. Germline CDR1 MDHEN, CDR2 SYDVKM. The CDR3 sequence is 16 residues long.

Points on this clone: The CDR3 goes on 3 residues after the read ends, and that part is filled in from the germline J gene. The chain employs TRBV7-3 and TRBJ2-7; D might be TRBD1 (6 bases). V gave up 5 bases and J gave up 6 bases, with 14 bases separating them. The V gene's germline CDR1 is SGHTA and CDR2 FQGTGA. The CDR3 runs 13 residues. The chain's CDR3 is CASSRTGLGEQYF. CDR3 bases read: TGTGCCAGCAGCCGAACAGGGCTCGGCGAG.

Turning to this clone: The read is 3 residues too short to cover the CDR3 end, so that end is filled in from the germline J gene. The chain carries TRBV14 and TRBJ2-4, with 10 bases that match TRBD2. Germline lookup yields CDR1 SGHDN and CDR2 FVKESK. This CDR3 has 13 amino acids. Partial CDR3 DNA: TGTGCCAGCAGCCAAGAGGCTAGCGGGAGT. Translating it yields CASSQEASGS. The CDR3 in full is CASSQEASGSQYF.

The sequenced part of the CDR3 DNA is TGTGCCAGTAGGTCACAGGGGGCGTACAATCAGCCC. It yields the protein CASRSQGAYNQP. The entire CDR3 sequence reads CASRSQGAYNQPQHF. The gene calls are TRBV19 and TRBJ1-5; 9 bases map to TRBD1. With the read ending 3 residues before the CDR3 end, the germline J gene is used to fill in that end. Germline lookup yields CDR1 LNHDA and CDR2 SQIVND (reference sequence). This CDR3 has 15 amino acids. V was clipped by 6 bases and J by 3 bases; unmatched bases: 6.

On this clone itself: The sequenced fragment ends 3 residues before the CDR3 boundary, so the rest is inferred from the germline J gene. J is TRBJ2-7 and V is TRBV11-2, with D perhaps matching TRBD2 (6 bases). Germline CDR1 reads SGHAT; CDR2 reads FQNNGV. V was clipped by 5 bases and J by 3 bases, with 17 bases between them. The CDR3 spans 15 residues. CDR3 sequence: CASSLEAGPDYEQYF. The covered CDR3 bases are TGTGCCAGCAGCCTCGAAGCGGGCCCGGACTACGAG.

Regarding this clone: The read stops 3 residues short of the end of the CDR3; the missing end is completed from the germline J gene. The genes are TRBV20-1 and TRBJ2-7; 8 bases are a match to TRBD2. Germline assignment: CDR1 DFQATT and CDR2 SNEGSKA (reference sequence). V was pared by 6 bases and J by 3 bases, with 10 bases of the junction left unmatched. The CDR3 covers 14 residues. The sequenced part of the CDR3 DNA is TGCAGTGCAGACCCTCCGGGACTAGTCTACGAG. This gives the protein CSADPPGLVYE. The whole CDR3 is CSADPPGLVYEQYF.

Comment on this clone: The read comes to an end 3 residues before the CDR3 does, leaving the germline J gene to fill in the end. V gene TRBV5-1 combines with J gene TRBJ2-7; weak D call: TRBD1 (5 bases). V lost 4 bases and J 3 bases, leaving 11 bases between the germline ends. The length of the CDR3 is 13 residues. The germline CDR1 and CDR2 sequences are SGHRS and YFSETQ. The CDR3 sequence: CASSPLQGYEQYF. The part of the CDR3 DNA that was read is TGCGCCAGCAGCCCCCTCCAGGGCTACGAG. Combining the CDR3 with reference TRBV5-1 and TRBJ2-7 gives the whole variable domain KAGVTQTPRYLIKTRGQQVTLSCSPISGHRSVSWYQQTPGQGLQFLFEYFSETQRNKGNFPGRFSGRQFSNSRSEMNVSTLELGDSALYLCASSPLQGYEQYFGPGTRLTVT.

About this clone: The read stops 3 residues short of the end of the CDR3; the missing end is completed from the germline J gene. The chain recombines TRBV4-2 with TRBJ2-5; TRBD2 might be the D (6 bases). Germline V CDR1 and CDR2: LGHNA, YNFKEQ. Trimming shortened V by 1 base and J by 4 bases, and 13 bases separated the two germline ends. CDR3 size: 15 residues. CDR3 sequence reads: CASSQGRDLRETQYF. CDR3 DNA (partial): TGTGCCAGCAGCCAAGGGCGGGATCTTCGAGAGACC.

Regarding this clone: The CDR3 goes on 3 residues after the read ends, and that part is filled in from the germline J gene. The genes are TRBV5-1 and TRBJ2-5, with a weak D call TRBD2 (6 bases). The germline gives CDR1 SGHRS, CDR2 YFSETQ. The length of the CDR3 is 15 residues. The germline V and J ends were trimmed by 7 bases and 1 base, with 17 bases remaining between them. Here the CDR3 reads CASGTAGHPQETQYF. CDR3 bases read: TGCGCCAGCGGTACGGCGGGGCATCCCCAAGAGACC.

Regarding this clone: The read is 3 residues too short to cover the CDR3 end, so that end is filled in from the germline J gene. The chain links TRBV19 to TRBJ1-5; 12 bases agree with TRBD1. Germline values: CDR1 LNHDA, CDR2 SQIVND (reference sequence). The CDR3 spans 16 residues. V shed 2 bases and J 7 bases; nucleotides not matched to a gene: 6. The CDR3 reads CASSIKGQGAGQPQHF. The DNA read from the CDR3 is TGTGCCAGTAGTATAAAGGGACAGGGGGCAGGGCAGCCC.